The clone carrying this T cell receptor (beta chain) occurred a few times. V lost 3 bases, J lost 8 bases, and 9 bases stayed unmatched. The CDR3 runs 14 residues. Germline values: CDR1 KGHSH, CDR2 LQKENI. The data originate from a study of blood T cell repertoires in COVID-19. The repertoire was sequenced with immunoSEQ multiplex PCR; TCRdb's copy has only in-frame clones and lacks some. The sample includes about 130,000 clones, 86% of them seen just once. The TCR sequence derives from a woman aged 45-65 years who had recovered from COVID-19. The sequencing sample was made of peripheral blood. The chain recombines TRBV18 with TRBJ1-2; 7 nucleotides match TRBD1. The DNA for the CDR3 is TGTGCCAGCTCACCGGCGGGGACAGACGGGGGCTACACCTTC. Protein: CASSPAGTDGGYTF.